These T cell receptor beta chains were read from a single sample in a study of T cell changes during pregnancy in multiple sclerosis. Generated by immunoSEQ multiplex PCR, the TCRdb table keeps only in-frame clones and is missing some. The sample shows fewer than 55,000 clones, 92% of them seen only once. Input material: peripheral blood. These receptors all come from a female donor with multiple sclerosis, enrolled in a pregnancy study. The CDR3 runs from the conserved cysteine through the conserved F or W. The D gene is left open where the match is weak. Expanded clones get a size class; other rows say once, few or many, or leave the size out.

v_gene	d_gene	j_gene	abundance	CDR3nt	CDR3aa
TRBV19	TRBD2	TRBJ2-1	NA	TGTGCCAGTAGTGTCGCCTCTAGCGGGAGGATGAATGAGCAGTTCTTC	CASSVASSGRMNEQFF
TRBV2	NA	TRBJ2-3	NA	TGTGCCAGCAGTGAAACCGGGGCGAATACGCAGTATTTT	CASSETGANTQYF
TRBV4-1	TRBD2	TRBJ2-1	NA	TGCGCCAGCAGCACCCTGATAGCGGGTCTAGCCTACAATGAGCAGTTCTTC	CASSTLIAGLAYNEQFF
TRBV6-5	NA	TRBJ1-2	NA	TGTGCCAGCAGTCAACAGGGTCCATATGGCTACACCTTC	CASSQQGPYGYTF
TRBV5-1	TRBD2	TRBJ2-3	NA	TGCGCCAGCAGCTTACAGACTAGCGGCTGGGATACGCAGTATTTT	CASSLQTSGWDTQYF
TRBV4-3	NA	TRBJ2-5	NA	TGCGCCAGCAGCCAAGACCTCCACGACGGGGTCTCAGAGACCCAGTACTTC	CASSQDLHDGVSETQYF
TRBV10-2	TRBD2	TRBJ2-3	NA	TGCGCCAGCGAGGGACTAGCGGGAGGCCCCGATACGCAGTATTTT	CASEGLAGGPDTQYF
TRBV28	NA	TRBJ1-5	NA	TGTGCCAGCAGTCCGCAGGGACAAGGAGACCAGCCCCAGCATTTT	CASSPQGQGDQPQHF
TRBV29-1	NA	TRBJ1-1	NA	TGCAGCGTTGTAAGAGGACAGTTGAACACTGAAGCTTTCTTT	CSVVRGQLNTEAFF
TRBV29-1	NA	TRBJ2-7	NA	TGCAGCGTGGTGGACACTTCGTACGAGCAGTACTTC	CSVVDTSYEQYF
TRBV30	NA	TRBJ2-3	NA	TGTGCCTGGAGTGTAGCGTCTAGCACAGATACGCAGTATTTT	CAWSVASSTDTQYF
TRBV18	NA	TRBJ1-1	few	TGTGCCAGCTCACCAGGGGGAAGAACTGAAGCTTTCTTT	CASSPGGRTEAFF
TRBV30	TRBD2	TRBJ2-1	few	TGTGCCTGGAGCTTCGGGCGGGAGGAGTACAATGAGCAGTTCTTC	CAWSFGREEYNEQFF
TRBV10-3	NA	TRBJ2-1	NA	TGTGCCATCAGTGATGGTCAGGGGACAGAGCAGTTCTTC	CAISDGQGTEQFF
TRBV12-5	NA	TRBJ1-2	NA	TGTGCTAGTAGTGGTTCTGACTATGGCTACACCTTC	CASSGSDYGYTF
TRBV19	NA	TRBJ2-6	NA	TGTGCCAGTAGTATCTTGAACGGGGCCAACGTCCTGACTTTC	CASSILNGANVLTF
TRBV5-1	NA	TRBJ1-1	NA	TGCGCCAGCAGCTTAACTGGGATGAACACTGAAGCTTTCTTT	CASSLTGMNTEAFF
TRBV27	NA	TRBJ2-7	NA	TGTGCCAGCAGTCCCTACGAGCAGTACTTC	CASSPYEQYF
TRBV2	TRBD1	TRBJ1-1	NA	TGTGCCAGCAGTGAATGGGGGACAGACTTTGAAGCTTTCTTT	CASSEWGTDFEAFF
TRBV5-1	NA	TRBJ2-7	NA	TGCGCCAGCAGCCCAGCTGACTCCTACGAGCAGTACTTC	CASSPADSYEQYF
TRBV7-3	NA	TRBJ2-1	NA	TGTGCCAGCAGCTCCCGGGGTAGAAACAGCGATGAGCAGTTCTTC	CASSSRGRNSDEQFF
TRBV5-4	NA	TRBJ2-3	NA	TGTGCCAGCAGCCCGCCCGGGGGGCTTAGAGATACGCAGTATTTT	CASSPPGGLRDTQYF
TRBV6-4	NA	TRBJ1-5	NA	TGTGCCAGCAGTGTACAGGTTAGCAATCAGCCCCAGCATTTT	CASSVQVSNQPQHF
TRBV30	NA	TRBJ2-7	NA	TGTGCCTGGAGTTTCGGGGGTCCCTACGAGCAGTACTTC	CAWSFGGPYEQYF
TRBV7-9	TRBD1	TRBJ2-1	NA	TGTGCCAGCAGCCCGGGACAGGGATTTTGGAATGAGCAGTTCTTC	CASSPGQGFWNEQFF
TRBV2	TRBD1	TRBJ1-1	NA	TGTGCCAGCAGGAGGACAGGGATGGCGACTGAAGCTTTCTTT	CASRRTGMATEAFF
TRBV5-1	TRBD1	TRBJ2-7	NA	TGCGCCAGCAGCTTTGGGACAGGATTCTACGAGCAGTACTTC	CASSFGTGFYEQYF
TRBV5-6	NA	TRBJ1-5	NA	TGTGCCAGCAGCTTGGGGCTCCCCAAGAGATCGTATAGCAATCAGCCCCAGCATTTT	CASSLGLPKRSYSNQPQHF
TRBV6-5	NA	TRBJ1-5	NA	TGTGCCAGCAGTTACAACAGTGGTCAGCCCCAGCATTTT	CASSYNSGQPQHF
TRBV4-1	NA	TRBJ2-7	NA	TGCGCCAGCAGCCAAGAACTCTCTGGGACTTACGAGCAGTACTTC	CASSQELSGTYEQYF
TRBV6-1	TRBD1	TRBJ1-2	NA	TGTGCCACCCCACGGACAGGGACTAACTATGGCTACACCTTC	CATPRTGTNYGYTF
TRBV19	NA	TRBJ2-7	once	TGTGCCAGTAGTATAGAAAGGGGCCCGGTTAATTACGAGCAGTACTTC	CASSIERGPVNYEQYF
TRBV6-5	NA	TRBJ1-2	NA	TGTGCCAGCAGTTACTCGGAAGGGGTCGGCGGCTACACCTTC	CASSYSEGVGGYTF
TRBV2	NA	TRBJ2-7	NA	TGTGCCAGCAGCGGAGGGTCTAGCTACGAGCAGTACTTC	CASSGGSSYEQYF
TRBV4-3	TRBD2	TRBJ2-3	NA	TGCGCCAGCAGCCAAGATCCACCTAGCGGTCCTAGCACAGATACGCAGTATTTT	CASSQDPPSGPSTDTQYF
TRBV2	NA	TRBJ1-4	once	TGTGCCAGCAGTGAAAGGGCTTCAGGGGTTGAAAAACTGTTTTTT	CASSERASGVEKLFF
TRBV29-1	NA	TRBJ2-3	NA	TGCAGCGTTGAAGATAGAGTGCATAATACGCAGTATTTT	CSVEDRVHNTQYF
TRBV5-5	NA	TRBJ2-7	NA	TGTGCCAGCAGCTTGTGGGGGAAACAACTCTACGAGCAGTACTTC	CASSLWGKQLYEQYF
TRBV6-4	TRBD2	TRBJ2-3	medium-sized	TGTGCCAGCAGTGAAGCGGGAGGGCCTGCAGATACGCAGTATTTT	CASSEAGGPADTQYF
TRBV6-7	TRBD2	TRBJ2-7	NA	TGTGCCAGCAGTTATCGGACTAGTTGGAGCTCCTACGAGCAGTACTTC	CASSYRTSWSSYEQYF
TRBV27	TRBD2	TRBJ2-1	NA	TGTGCCAGCAGGACGGGACTAGCCCACAATGAGCAGTTCTTC	CASRTGLAHNEQFF
TRBV5-4	NA	TRBJ2-7	NA	TGTGCCAGCAGCTTGGCAACGAGTACCTACGAGCAGTACTTC	CASSLATSTYEQYF
TRBV7-9	NA	TRBJ2-5	once	TGTGCCAGCAGCTTGGGACACCAAGAGACCCAGTACTTC	CASSLGHQETQYF
TRBV7-8	NA	TRBJ1-5	NA	TGTGCCAGCAGCTTAGCGGGATTCAATCAGCCCCAGCATTTT	CASSLAGFNQPQHF
TRBV6-1	NA	TRBJ2-1	NA	TGTGCCAGCAGTGAAGGGGGGCCTAGCGGACTTCTTACCTCCTACAATGAGCAGTTCTTC	CASSEGGPSGLLTSYNEQFF
TRBV27	TRBD1	TRBJ2-3	NA	TGTGCCAGCACCCGGACAGGGGCCACAGATACGCAGTATTTT	CASTRTGATDTQYF
TRBV2	TRBD2	TRBJ2-5	few	TGTGCCAGCAGAACCGGGACTAGCCTGTTTAAGACCCAGTACTTC	CASRTGTSLFKTQYF
TRBV6-1	NA	TRBJ1-5	NA	TGTGCCAGCAGTGAAATAGAGACAGCGTCTGCCCAGCCCCAGCATTTT	CASSEIETASAQPQHF
TRBV10-3	NA	TRBJ2-1	NA	TGTGCCATCAGGAAGGGGGAGGGGGATGAGCAGTTCTTC	CAIRKGEGDEQFF
TRBV7-2	TRBD2	TRBJ2-1	NA	TGTGCCAGCAGCTTATCTAGCGGGAGTTCATATGAGCAGTTCTTC	CASSLSSGSSYEQFF
TRBV27	NA	TRBJ2-7	NA	TGTGCCAGCAGTTTTTGGAGGGGTGGAACGGGTTACGAGCAGTACTTC	CASSFWRGGTGYEQYF
TRBV19	TRBD1	TRBJ1-2	NA	TGTGCCAGTAGTATTTCGCCCTCTCCGACAGGGGGCTATGGCTACACCTTC	CASSISPSPTGGYGYTF
TRBV7-9	NA	TRBJ1-1	NA	TGTGCCAGCAGCTTCACTGAAGCTTTCTTT	CASSFTEAFF
TRBV5-1	TRBD1	TRBJ1-1	NA	TGCGCCAGCAGCTCCCGGGACAGGGGCGAAGCTTTCTTT	CASSSRDRGEAFF
TRBV7-9	NA	TRBJ2-7	NA	TGTGCCAGCAGCTTAGACCCTGGGAGCTACGAGCAGTACTTC	CASSLDPGSYEQYF
TRBV11-2	NA	TRBJ2-3	NA	TGTGCCAGCAGCCCCGGGGATAGCGATACGCAGTATTTT	CASSPGDSDTQYF
TRBV18	NA	TRBJ1-2	NA	TGTGCCAGCTCACCACCGAGTCAGGGCCGAGCTAACTATGGCTACACCTTC	CASSPPSQGRANYGYTF
TRBV5-1	TRBD1	TRBJ1-4	NA	TGCGCCAGCAGAGAAGGGGACAGGGGGCTTCATGAAAAACTGTTTTTT	CASREGDRGLHEKLFF
TRBV7-9	TRBD1	TRBJ1-2	once	TGTGCCAGCAGCCTCCAGGCAGGGGGCGCCGGCTACACCTTC	CASSLQAGGAGYTF
TRBV5-1	NA	TRBJ2-2	once	TGCGCCAGCACCCGGGGGCAAACGAACACCGGGGAGCTGTTTTTT	CASTRGQTNTGELFF